This T cell receptor beta chain was identified in a study of Ad26.COV2.S vaccination and SARS-CoV-2 variants. TCRdb's copy holds only in-frame clones and misses some; the assay was immunoSEQ multiplex PCR. This sample has 300,000 to 400,000 clones, with around 90% found just once. V lost 3 bases, J lost 4 bases, and 10 bases lay in between. Germline V gene data show CDR1 as LGHNA and CDR2 as YSLEER. This CDR3 has 14 residues. The origin of this receptor is a human donor who had recovered from COVID-19. V is TRBV4-3 and J is TRBJ1-5; D is ambiguous. This specimen was peripheral blood, taken after recovery from COVID-19. Written as DNA, the CDR3 is TGCGCCAGCAGCCAGGCGACTGAAAATCAGCCCCAGCATTTT. It yields the protein CASSQATENQPQHF.